The 16 T cell receptor beta chains in this list originate from one sample, sequenced in a study of T-cell memory formation after mild COVID-19. MiXCR, run by TCRdb on the 5' RACE reads, gives a single entry per CDR3 protein. The sample carries 450,000 to 700,000 distinct CDR3 sequences, more than 15% recorded once. Sequenced: PBMCs or a T cell subset sorted from them (not recorded which). These receptors came from an adult woman who had mild COVID-19 (a few samples of this study predate the infection). Cell type and time point are not known.

CDR3 amino acids: CASSPRGQPGETQYF. In DNA form, the CDR3 reads TGTGCCAGCAGTCCCCGGGGCCAGCCGGGGGAGACCCAGTACTTC. The chain uses TRBV6-5 and TRBJ2-5; possibly TRBD1 or TRBD2 for D (5 bases each). CDR1 and CDR2 from the germline V gene are MNHEY and SVGAGI. This CDR3 has 15 amino acids. V lost 5 bases and J lost 5, with 18 bases in between.

This clonotype was seen only a few times. The chain uses TRBV12-3 or TRBV12-4 and TRBJ2-7; 8 bases are shared with TRBD1. Trimming at V came to 3 bases and at J to 7 bases, leaving 14 bases not matched to a gene. This CDR3 has 16 residues. This CDR3 is CASSLGGSTGGGEQYF. The CDR3, as DNA: TGTGCCAGCAGTTTGGGTGGGAGTACAGGGGGTGGTGAGCAGTACTTC.

This clonotype appeared many times. CDR3 DNA: TGCGCCAGCAGCCAAATGACTAGCGGGGACAATGAGCAGTTCTTC. Protein product: CASSQMTSGDNEQFF. The rearrangement uses TRBV4-1 and TRBJ2-1, with 11 nucleotides matching TRBD2. The CDR3 has 15 amino acids. The V gene end was trimmed by 2 bases and the J gene end by 5 bases; junction bases not matched to a gene: 2. CDR1 MGHRA and CDR2 YSYEKL come from the germline V gene.

This clonotype was found many times. This chain uses TRBV6-5 with TRBJ2-1; the D gene is possibly TRBD1 (6 bases). CDR3 length: 15 residues. Germline CDR1 and CDR2: MNHEY and SVGAGI. V dropped 6 bases and J dropped 0 bases, with 12 bases sitting between them. CDR3 in DNA: TGTGCCAGCAGGGAAGACAGGAGCTCCTACAATGAGCAGTTCTTC. It encodes CASREDRSSYNEQFF.

The chain combines TRBV6-6 with TRBJ1-1; D is unresolved. The CDR3 totals 12 residues. Germline lookup yields CDR1 MNHNY and CDR2 SVGAGI (reference sequence). Trimming cost V 5 bases and J 7 bases, with 11 bases left between them. CDR3 amino acids: CASSTLDDEAFF. As DNA, the CDR3 is TGTGCCAGCAGTACTCTAGACGATGAAGCTTTCTTT.

The genes are TRBV6-1 and TRBJ2-1; 11 bases are shared with TRBD2. This CDR3 comprises 17 residues. V gave up 0 bases and J gave up 4 bases; unmatched junction bases: 5. Germline-derived CDR1 and CDR2 are MNHNS and SASEGT. The CDR3 reads CASSEARGLAVYNEQFF. In nucleotides, the CDR3 is TGTGCCAGCAGTGAAGCAAGGGGACTAGCGGTTTACAATGAGCAGTTCTTC.

The CDR3 region is CASSEKTVTGNQPQHF. The CDR3 coding sequence is TGTGCCAGCAGTGAAAAAACGGTCACAGGGAATCAGCCCCAGCATTTT. The V gene is TRBV6-1, the J gene TRBJ1-5; D possibly corresponds to TRBD1 (6 bases). Germline CDR1 MNHNS, CDR2 SASEGT. CDR3 length equals 16 residues. The germline V and J ends were trimmed by 2 bases and 4 bases, with 15 bases remaining between them.

The chain carries TRBV6-6 and TRBJ1-2; tentative D call: TRBD1 (5 bases). Trimming stripped 7 bases from V and 6 bases from J, with 9 bases between. This CDR3 has 11 residues. Per the germline V gene, CDR1 is MNHNY and CDR2 is SVGAGI (reference sequence). The CDR3 DNA reads TGTGCCAGCACAGGGTTGGATGGCTACACCTTC. It codes for CASTGLDGYTF.

This clonotype has only a few counts. The rearrangement joins TRBV2 to TRBJ1-6; D call uncertain. This CDR3 is built from 15 residues. Germline CDR1 SNHLY, CDR2 FYNNEI. V lost 0 bases, J lost 3 bases, and 6 bases lay in between. CDR3 region: CASSEAGLYNSPLHF. The CDR3 DNA reads as TGTGCCAGCAGTGAAGCAGGACTCTATAATTCACCCCTCCACTTT. Complete variable domain (other parts from reference TRBV2 and TRBJ1-6): EPEVTQTPSHQVTQMGQEVILRCVPISNHLYFYWYRQILGQKVEFLVSFYNNEISEKSEIFDDQFSVERPDGSNFTLKIRSTKLEDSAMYFCASSEAGLYNSPLHFGNGTRLTVT.

This clonotype has just a few counts. Relative to the germline gene, one junction end is altered; a read error may explain this. The genes are TRBV29-1 and TRBJ1-1, with 9 positions matching TRBD1. This CDR3 is 12 amino acids long. CDR1 and CDR2 (germline): SQVTM, ANQGSEA. CDR3 DNA: TGCAGCGCAACCCGGGACAGGGTTGCCCGGGTCTTT. Encoded protein: CSATRDRVARVF.

This clonotype was detected only once. The V gene is TRBV2, the J gene TRBJ2-3; 9 nucleotides agree with TRBD2. The CDR3 has 16 amino acids. V gave up 6 bases and J gave up 2 bases; unmatched junction bases: 9. Looked up from germline, CDR1 is SNHLY and CDR2 is FYNNEI. The CDR3: CASSQGGLAITDTQYF. The CDR3, as DNA: TGTGCCAGCAGCCAGGGAGGACTAGCGATCACAGATACGCAGTATTTT.

This clonotype has just a few counts. J is TRBJ2-1 and V is TRBV7-2; TRBD2 matches at 12 bases. The length of the CDR3 is 17 residues. Germline lookup yields CDR1 SGHTA and CDR2 FQGNSA. Trimming removed 1 base from V and 7 bases from J; junction bases left unmatched: 8. This CDR3 is CASSLGTLAGGLNEQFF. CDR3 DNA: TGTGCCAGCAGCTTAGGAACTCTAGCGGGAGGGCTTAATGAGCAGTTCTTC.

There are a few counts of this clonotype. The gene calls are TRBV2 and TRBJ2-1; D is possibly TRBD1 (5 bases). V was cut by 6 bases and J by 8 bases, with 17 bases left in between. Germline V gene lookup returns CDR1 SNHLY and CDR2 FYNNEI. This CDR3 contains 14 residues. The CDR3 region has the DNA TGTGCCAGCAGCCCCGGGCTTAGGGGCGATGAGCAGTTCTTC. This translates into CASSPGLRGDEQFF.

As for this clonotype: At one end, the junction sequence differs from germline, possibly due to a read error. The chain is built from TRBV20-1 and TRBJ2-2; 7 nucleotides match TRBD2. Germline-derived CDR1 and CDR2 are DFQATT and SNEGSKA (reference sequence). CDR3 length: 13 amino acids. The CDR3 nucleotides read TGCAGTGCTAGCGGGAGGTACACCGGGGAGCTGTTTTTC. Protein: CSASGRYTGELFF.

The chain combines TRBV29-1 with TRBJ2-7; D not resolved. V shed 3 bases and J shed 3 bases, with 18 bases lying between them. The CDR3 has 15 amino acids. Germline CDR1 reads SQVTM; CDR2 reads ANQGSEA. CDR3 nucleotides: TGCAGCGTTGAGTTTCGTGGTGCTGAGAGCTACGAGCAGTACTTC. Its protein product is CSVEFRGAESYEQYF.

This clonotype has only a few counts. This chain connects TRBV3-1 to TRBJ2-1; weak D call: TRBD2 (6 bases). The CDR3 covers 15 residues. V lost 5 bases to trimming and J lost 1 base, with 12 bases between them. Per germline, CDR1 LGHDT and CDR2 YNNKEL (reference sequence). The CDR3 sequence: CASSAGTESYNEQFF. CDR3 nucleotide sequence: TGTGCCAGCAGCGCCGGGACTGAGTCCTACAATGAGCAGTTCTTC.